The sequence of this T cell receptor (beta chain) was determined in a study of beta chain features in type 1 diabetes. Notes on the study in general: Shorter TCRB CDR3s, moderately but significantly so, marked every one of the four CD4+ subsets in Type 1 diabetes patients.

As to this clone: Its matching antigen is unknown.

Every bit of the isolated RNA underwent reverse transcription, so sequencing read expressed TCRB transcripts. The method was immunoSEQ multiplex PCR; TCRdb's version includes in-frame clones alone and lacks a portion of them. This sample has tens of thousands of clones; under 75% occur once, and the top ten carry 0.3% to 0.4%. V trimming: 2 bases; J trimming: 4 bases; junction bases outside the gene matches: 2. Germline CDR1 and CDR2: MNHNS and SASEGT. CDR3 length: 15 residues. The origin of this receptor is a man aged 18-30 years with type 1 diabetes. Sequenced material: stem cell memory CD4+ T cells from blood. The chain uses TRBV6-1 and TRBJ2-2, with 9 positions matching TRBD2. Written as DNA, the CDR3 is TGTGCCAGCAGTGAAAGCGGGGGGACCACCGGGGAGCTGTTTTTT. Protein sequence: CASSESGGTTGELFF.